The 19 T cell receptor beta chains below all came from one sample that was sequenced in a study of blood T cell repertoires in COVID-19. Clones were read by immunoSEQ multiplex PCR, and TCRdb kept only the in-frame ones, dropping some. This table has about 230,000 clones, approximately 82% appearing once. The sample consisted of peripheral blood. All receptors come from a man aged 40-49 years who had recovered from COVID-19.

The chain links TRBV18 to TRBJ1-3; D possibly corresponds to TRBD1 (5 bases). The CDR3 is 17 residues long. Germline V gives CDR1 KGHSH, CDR2 LQKENI. Trimming left V 1 base short and J 2 bases short, with 15 bases between. CDR3 nucleotide sequence: TGTGCCAGCTCACCACGATCGGGACTCCTGACTGGAAACACCATATATTTT. Protein: CASSPRSGLLTGNTIYF.

The chain joins TRBV27 to TRBJ2-3; D is perhaps TRBD1 (5 bases). CDR1 MNHEY and CDR2 SMNVEV come from the germline V gene (reference sequence). The germline V and J ends were trimmed by 8 bases and 6 bases, with 15 bases remaining between them. This CDR3 is 13 amino acids long. CDR3 region: CASRRQGEDTQYF. The CDR3 DNA reads as TGTGCCAGCCGCCGGCAGGGTGAGGATACGCAGTATTTT.

On this clone itself: Other DNA sequences in the sample encode the same CDR3. The genes are TRBV20-1 and TRBJ2-5, with no clear D. Germline CDR1 is DFQATT and CDR2 is SNEGSKA (reference sequence). Trimming left V 4 bases short and J 2 bases short, with 2 bases between. This CDR3 spans 10 amino acids. CDR3 region: CSATQETQYF. The DNA of the CDR3 is TGCAGTGCTACTCAAGAGACCCAGTACTTC.

The chain employs TRBV19 and TRBJ2-1, with 9 bases lining up with TRBD2. In germline, CDR1 is LNHDA, CDR2 SQIVND (reference sequence). The V gene end was trimmed by 5 bases and the J gene end by 6 bases; junction bases not matched to a gene: 5. This CDR3 contains 14 residues. The CDR3 DNA reads as TGTGCCAGTAGTCAGGCGGGGGGGGTCAATGAGCAGTTCTTC. It translates to CASSQAGGVNEQFF.

The V call is TRBV9, the J call TRBJ2-5; TRBD1 might be the D (5 bases). V was pared by 0 bases and J by 1 base, with 10 bases between. CDR3 length: 15 residues. Looked up from germline, CDR1 is SGDLS and CDR2 is YYNGEE. This CDR3 is CASSVGPGRQETQYF. As DNA, the CDR3 is TGTGCCAGCAGCGTAGGCCCAGGGCGCCAAGAGACCCAGTACTTC.

As regards this clone: Other DNA sequences from this sample encode an identical CDR3 as well. The chain employs TRBV5-1 and TRBJ2-7; weak D call: TRBD2 (5 bases). V lost 0 bases and J 0 bases, leaving 10 bases between the germline ends. Germline lookup yields CDR1 SGHRS and CDR2 YFSETQ. There are 15 residues in the CDR3. Here the CDR3 DNA reads TGCGCCAGCAGCTTGGCGGGGAGAAGCTCCTACGAGCAGTACTTC. Encoded protein: CASSLAGRSSYEQYF.

V usage is TRBV6-2 or TRBV6-3 and J usage is TRBJ1-1; 10 bases align to TRBD1. Unmatched junction bases numbered 7, after V lost 0 bases and J lost 0 bases. This CDR3 has 18 amino acids. The germline V gene has CDR1 MNHEY and CDR2 SVGEGT. CDR3 in DNA: TGTGCCAGCAGTTACTCCCCGGAGACAGGGGGCTTGAACACTGAAGCTTTCTTT. The encoded protein is CASSYSPETGGLNTEAFF.

The J gene is TRBJ2-7, the V gene TRBV25-1, with 7 nucleotides matching TRBD1. The germline gives CDR1 MGHDK, CDR2 SYGVNS. CDR3 length equals 14 residues. V gave up 5 bases and J gave up 4 bases; unmatched junction bases: 8. The CDR3 region is CASSPAGGRYEQYF. The CDR3 DNA sequence: TGTGCCAGCAGTCCCGCAGGGGGAAGATACGAGCAGTACTTC.

J is TRBJ1-5 and V is TRBV19; the match to TRBD1 covers 10 bases. From germline, CDR1 is LNHDA and CDR2 SQIVND (reference sequence). The CDR3 spans 15 residues. V shed 6 bases, J shed 4 bases, and the junction held 6 bases outside the gene matches. The CDR3 DNA reads as TGTGCCAGTAGAGGGACAGGGGAGGGGAATCAGCCCCAGCATTTT. This codes for CASRGTGEGNQPQHF.

The genes are TRBV19 and TRBJ1-1; 9 bases are shared with TRBD1. The CDR3 is 15 residues long. In germline, CDR1 is LNHDA, CDR2 SQIVND (reference sequence). After removal of 7 bases from V and 7 bases from J, the junction contained 13 bases not matched to a gene. The CDR3 here is CASTYGTGRLLEAFF. CDR3 nucleotides: TGTGCCAGTACTTACGGGACAGGGAGGTTGCTTGAAGCTTTCTTT.

In its sample, this clone was seen once. The genes are TRBV9 and TRBJ2-5, with a weak D call TRBD1 (6 bases). The CDR3 runs to 15 residues. The germline V and J ends were trimmed by 1 base and 4 bases, with 14 bases remaining between them. Germline V gene sequence: CDR1 SGDLS, CDR2 YYNGEE. Here the CDR3 DNA reads TGTGCCAGCAGCGTAAGGGGGACCGCAGGAGAGACCCAGTACTTC. Translation gives CASSVRGTAGETQYF.

The V call is TRBV4-1, the J call TRBJ1-4, with a possible D match to TRBD1 (5 bases). Trimming cost V 0 bases and J 6 bases, with 14 bases left between them. Looked up from germline, CDR1 is MGHRA and CDR2 is YSYEKL. The length of the CDR3 is 16 residues. DNA of the CDR3: TGCGCCAGCAGCCAAGACTCGGTGGGGGGTTATGAAAAACTGTTTTTT. It specifies CASSQDSVGGYEKLFF.

The chain uses TRBV7-2 and TRBJ1-2; 8 bases align to TRBD1. Germline-derived CDR1 and CDR2 are SGHTA and FQGNSA. The V gene end was trimmed by 6 bases and the J gene end by 8 bases; junction bases not matched to a gene: 11. The CDR3 contains 14 residues. Here the CDR3 reads CASSEGQGILGYTF. For the CDR3, the DNA is TGTGCCAGCAGTGAAGGACAGGGAATACTGGGCTACACCTTC.

The chain carries TRBV7-2 and TRBJ2-7, with a possible D match to TRBD2 (6 bases). Trimming left V 2 bases short and J 5 bases short, with 13 bases between. The length of the CDR3 is 14 residues. Germline CDR1 is SGHTA and CDR2 is FQGNSA. CDR3 sequence reads: CASSLRVGGNEQYF. DNA of the CDR3: TGTGCCAGCAGCTTACGGGTGGGGGGAAACGAGCAGTACTTC.

This rearrangement joins TRBV6-1 to TRBJ1-2; 9 positions agree with TRBD1. Germline CDR1 is MNHNS and CDR2 is SASEGT. The CDR3 extends over 13 amino acids. Losses at the gene ends were 3 bases for V and 7 bases for J; bases not matched to a gene: 3. Here the CDR3 reads CASSDGQGSGYTF. CDR3 DNA sequence: TGTGCCAGCAGTGACGGACAGGGGTCTGGCTACACCTTC.

The V gene is TRBV2, the J gene TRBJ2-5; the D gene is possibly TRBD1 (5 bases). The CDR3 loop spans 12 amino acids. V lost 6 bases and J 5 bases, leaving 10 bases between the germline ends. Germline-derived CDR1 and CDR2 are SNHLY and FYNNEI. DNA of the CDR3: TGTGCCAGCAGCCAGGGTCCGGAGACCCAGTACTTC. Residues: CASSQGPETQYF.

As concerns this clone: The sample contains more than one DNA sequence encoding this CDR3. The rearrangement links TRBV2 to TRBJ2-1; perhaps TRBD2 as D (6 bases). Germline V lookup: CDR1 SNHLY, CDR2 FYNNEI. Trimming took off 10 bases at V and 6 bases at J, with 13 bases between the two ends. This CDR3 has 12 amino acids. The CDR3 reads CATSTSGNEQFF. For the CDR3, the DNA is TGTGCCACCTCGACTAGTGGCAATGAGCAGTTCTTC.

The chain recombines TRBV7-9 with TRBJ1-3; tentatively, D is TRBD1 (6 bases). Germline V lookup: CDR1 SEHNR, CDR2 FQNEAQ (reference sequence). V lost 9 bases and J lost 5, with 17 bases in between. CDR3 length: 14 residues. The CDR3 coding sequence is TGTGCCAGTAAGGCAGGGGATGGGCGAAACACCATATATTTT. It encodes CASKAGDGRNTIYF.

This clone turned up a few times. This chain connects TRBV7-2 to TRBJ2-1; 10 bases line up with TRBD2. Unmatched junction bases numbered 1, after V lost 7 bases and J lost 1 base. The CDR3 covers 14 residues. CDR1 is SGHTA, CDR2 FQGNSA, per germline. The CDR3, as DNA: TGTGCCAGCATAGCGGGAGGTTCCTACAATGAGCAGTTCTTC. Protein: CASIAGGSYNEQFF.